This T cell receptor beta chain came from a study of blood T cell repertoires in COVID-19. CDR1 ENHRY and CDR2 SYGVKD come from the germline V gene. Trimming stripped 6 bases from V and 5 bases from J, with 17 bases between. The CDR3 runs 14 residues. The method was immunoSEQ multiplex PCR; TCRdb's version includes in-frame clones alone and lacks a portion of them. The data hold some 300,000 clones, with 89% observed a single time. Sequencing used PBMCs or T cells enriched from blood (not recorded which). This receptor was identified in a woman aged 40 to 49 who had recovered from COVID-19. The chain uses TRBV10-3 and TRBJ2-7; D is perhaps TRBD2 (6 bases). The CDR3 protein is CAISQEGLPHEQYF. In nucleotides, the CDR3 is TGTGCCATCAGCCAGGAGGGCCTTCCTCACGAGCAGTACTTC.